This is a list of T cell receptor beta chains from one sample in a study of blood T cells in healthy people across ages. TCRdb analysed the 5' RACE reads with MiXCR anew, one entry per CDR3 protein. The sample consists of 550,000 to 650,000 distinct CDR3 sequences, about 30% of them appearing once. The sample consisted of blood. These receptor sequences come from a woman older than 75 in good health. CDR3s leave out the opening cysteine and the closing phenylalanine or tryptophan.

v_call | cdr3_aa
TRBV11-2 | ASSRDRGYNEQF
TRBV3-1 | ASSPEGGHQPQH
TRBV6-1 | ASSQGAGPTDTQY
TRBV5-1 | ASSFKAADNEQF
TRBV7-2 | ASSLSVNYGYT
TRBV6-5 | ARSTPPGQGLQEQF
TRBV3-1 | ASSQDDGNRLMDEKF
TRBV25-1 | ASSDPGTSNEQF
TRBV10-3 | AVSQGLPTNEKLF
TRBV6-5 | ASSRGTGVEAF
TRBV3-1 | ASSQGIGGRNEKLF
TRBV7-2 | ASSLWGGTGKIYEQY
TRBV7-2 | ASSPRTSGGSSYNEQF
TRBV28 | ATRSRPEAF
TRBV20-1 | SAEHRGQGASSSGNTIY
TRBV29-1 | NVGGQLNTEAF
TRBV7-3 | ASSSGTGNYGYT
TRBV6-1 | ASSVAGSLGNQPQH
TRBV5-6 | ASSLALGTGEAYT
TRBV2 | ASRQTGHSYEQY
TRBV29-1 | SVRTSPLGLLAKNIQY
TRBV20-1 | SAWGGGGAPDTQY
TRBV9 | ASSVEAREAQY
TRBV9 | ASSVEHRLDTQY
TRBV7-2 | ASSPRLGGLAVEAKNIQY
TRBV7-9 | ASSFHGRGWAPGANVLT
TRBV7-9 | ASSAGDRRNTEAF
TRBV5-1 | ASSLRTGTADTQY
TRBV10-3 | AIRGTSGGSGELF
TRBV21-1 | ASSKSAYSGANVLT
TRBV5-6 | ASSFDDEGTQY
TRBV7-2 | ASSQFGQTTNEKLF
TRBV18 | ASSPNFDRVGNIQY
TRBV12-3/TRBV12-4 | ASSLFPRGSTGELF
TRBV24-1 | ATSDLKQAGSSPLH
TRBV7-2 | ASSSLGGQDTQY
TRBV7-3 | ASSLDNAGGRNEQF
TRBV6-1 | ASSAGPNTGELF
TRBV18 | ASSPPVASGAGEQY
TRBV2 | ASSEFRDRLQSESTGELF
TRBV4-3 | ASSQTIPRHIPYEQY
TRBV28 | ASSLAWRGQAKNIQY
TRBV7-3 | ASSLLGGAGGTDTQY
TRBV29-1 | SVQDRGLSQPQH
TRBV4-3 | ASSQQPTTSAGWNTQY